This is a list of T cell receptor beta chains from one sample in a study of shared clonotypes between healthy human individuals. Profiled with immunoSEQ multiplex PCR; TCRdb holds only in-frame clones, not every one. Of a few million clones listed, around 94% are singletons. Sequencing was carried out using naive CD4+ T cells sorted from blood. These receptors were taken from a man younger than 35 in good health. Each CDR3 is given with its conserved first and last residue. The D gene is left open where the match is weak. A row's size may be missing; if present it is once, few, many or a size class.

J: TRBJ2-3; D: TRBD2; V: TRBV7-2; size: -; CDR3: CASSLAPGLATDTQYF; DNA: TGTGCCAGCAGCTTAGCGCCCGGACTAGCGACAGATACGCAGTATTTT
J: TRBJ1-5; D: -; V: TRBV2; size: -; CDR3: CASRGDIYSNQPQHF; DNA: TGTGCCAGCAGAGGAGACATATATAGCAATCAGCCCCAGCATTTT
J: TRBJ1-1; D: TRBD1; V: TRBV6-5; size: -; CDR3: CASQERDRVGTEAFF; DNA: TGTGCCAGCCAAGAGAGGGACAGGGTGGGGACTGAAGCTTTCTTT
J: TRBJ2-7; D: TRBD1; V: TRBV7-8; size: -; CDR3: CASSSPGQGVYEQYF; DNA: TGTGCCAGCAGCTCGCCGGGACAGGGGGTTTACGAGCAGTACTTC
J: TRBJ2-7; D: TRBD2; V: TRBV28; size: once; CDR3: CASSPLLAGLDEQYF; DNA: TGTGCCAGCAGTCCACTCCTAGCGGGGTTAGACGAGCAGTACTTC
J: TRBJ1-6; D: -; V: TRBV15; size: -; CDR3: CATSRDGPSSYNSPLHF; DNA: TGTGCCACCAGCAGAGATGGACCCAGCTCCTATAATTCACCCCTCCACTTT
J: TRBJ1-5; D: -; V: TRBV5-6; size: -; CDR3: CASSLQRVSNQPQHF; DNA: TGTGCCAGCAGCTTACAAAGGGTTAGCAATCAGCCCCAGCATTTT
J: TRBJ1-5; D: -; V: TRBV6-1; size: once; CDR3: CASRVDNNQPQHF; DNA: TGTGCCAGCAGAGTCGACAACAATCAGCCCCAGCATTTT
J: TRBJ2-7; D: TRBD1; V: TRBV5-1; size: -; CDR3: CASSLSTGDGITYEQYF; DNA: TGCGCCAGCAGCTTGTCAACAGGGGATGGGATAACCTACGAGCAGTACTTC
J: TRBJ2-5; D: TRBD1; V: TRBV30; size: -; CDR3: CAWMGQTQNFAETQYF; DNA: TGTGCCTGGATGGGACAGACCCAAAATTTCGCGGAGACCCAGTACTTC
J: TRBJ2-2; D: TRBD2; V: TRBV9; size: -; CDR3: CASSVGGAGAPGELFF; DNA: TGTGCCAGCAGCGTAGGCGGAGCGGGAGCCCCCGGGGAGCTGTTTTTT
J: TRBJ2-7; D: -; V: TRBV18; size: few; CDR3: CASTLDSPSYEQYF; DNA: TGTGCCAGCACTCTCGACTCTCCCTCCTACGAGCAGTACTTC
J: TRBJ2-7; D: TRBD2; V: TRBV5-6; size: -; CDR3: CASSLVGLVSGKEQYF; DNA: TGTGCCAGCAGTCTGGTCGGACTAGTAAGTGGTAAGGAGCAGTACTTC
J: TRBJ1-3; D: -; V: TRBV5-1; size: -; CDR3: CASRADSGNTIYF; DNA: TGCGCCAGCCGGGCCGACTCTGGAAACACCATATATTTT
J: TRBJ2-2; D: -; V: TRBV27; size: -; CDR3: CASSRGAGNTGELFF; DNA: TGTGCCAGCAGTCGGGGGGCTGGAAACACCGGGGAGCTGTTTTTT
J: TRBJ2-3; D: TRBD1; V: TRBV9; size: -; CDR3: CASSVGTGSGTDTQYF; DNA: TGTGCCAGCAGCGTGGGGACAGGAAGTGGCACAGATACGCAGTATTTT
J: TRBJ2-2; D: -; V: TRBV5-1; size: -; CDR3: CASSLGRVAGELFF; DNA: TGCGCCAGCAGCTTGGGTAGGGTTGCCGGGGAGCTGTTTTTT
J: TRBJ2-5; D: TRBD2; V: TRBV10-3; size: -; CDR3: CAISVSGGEKTQYF; DNA: TGTGCCATCAGTGTAAGCGGGGGGGAAAAGACCCAGTACTTC
J: TRBJ2-3; D: TRBD2; V: TRBV7-2; size: -; CDR3: CASSLLSGLLAGVADTQYF; DNA: TGTGCCAGCAGCTTACTTTCGGGTCTCCTAGCGGGAGTCGCAGATACGCAGTATTTT
J: TRBJ1-1; D: -; V: TRBV5-8; size: -; CDR3: CASSSLWGGNEAFF; DNA: TGTGCCAGCAGCTCACTATGGGGGGGGAATGAAGCTTTCTTT